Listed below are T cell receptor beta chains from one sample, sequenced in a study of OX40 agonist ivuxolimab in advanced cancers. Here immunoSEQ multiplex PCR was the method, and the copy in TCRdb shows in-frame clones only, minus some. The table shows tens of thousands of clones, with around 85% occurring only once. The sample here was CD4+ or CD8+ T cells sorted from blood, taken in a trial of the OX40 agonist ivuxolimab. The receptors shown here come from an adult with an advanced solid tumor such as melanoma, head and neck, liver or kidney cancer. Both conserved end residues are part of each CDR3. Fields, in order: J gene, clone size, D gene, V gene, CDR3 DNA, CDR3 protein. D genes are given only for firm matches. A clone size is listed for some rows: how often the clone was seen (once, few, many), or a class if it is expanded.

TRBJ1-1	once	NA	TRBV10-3	TGTGCCATCAGTCGAGACACTGAAGCTTTCTTT	CAISRDTEAFF
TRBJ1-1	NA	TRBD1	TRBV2	TGTGCCAGCAGTGAATGGACAGGCCCTGGGCGGGCTTTCTTT	CASSEWTGPGRAFF
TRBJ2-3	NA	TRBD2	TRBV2	TGTGCCAGCAGAGTTGAAGCGGGAGGACCTTCAGATACGCAGTATTTT	CASRVEAGGPSDTQYF
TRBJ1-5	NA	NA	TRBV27	TGTGCCAGCAGTTTATCGATTTCGGGCAGCCAGCCCCAGCATTTT	CASSLSISGSQPQHF
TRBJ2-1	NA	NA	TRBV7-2	TGTGCCAGCAGCTTAAGAGGTCCTGAGCAGTTCTTC	CASSLRGPEQFF
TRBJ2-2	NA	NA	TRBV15	TGTGCCACCAGCAGAGTACAGGTGTCCACCGGGGAGCTGTTTTTT	CATSRVQVSTGELFF
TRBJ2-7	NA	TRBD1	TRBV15	TGTGCCACCAGCCCAGACTGGGGACAGGGGGCCTCCTACGAGCAGTACTTC	CATSPDWGQGASYEQYF
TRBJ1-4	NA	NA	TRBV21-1	TGTGCCAGCAGCAAACTGGGAAAACTGTTTTTT	CASSKLGKLFF
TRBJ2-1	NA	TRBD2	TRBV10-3	TGTGCCATCAGTGAGTACGGCGGGAGCAATGGTGAGCAGTTCTTC	CAISEYGGSNGEQFF
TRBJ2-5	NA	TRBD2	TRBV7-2	TGTGCCAGCATGTTCTCGGGAGGAGAGACCCAGTACTTC	CASMFSGGETQYF
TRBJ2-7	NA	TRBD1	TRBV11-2	TGTGCCAGCAGCTATCCGGGACAGAGTTCCTACGAGCAGTACTTC	CASSYPGQSSYEQYF
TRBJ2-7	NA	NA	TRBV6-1	TGTGCCAGCAAATTTCTGGGACCTAGCTCCTACGAGCAGTACTTC	CASKFLGPSSYEQYF
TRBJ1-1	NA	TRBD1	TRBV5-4	TGTGCCAGCAGCCGCGGACAGGAGAACACTGAAGCTTTCTTT	CASSRGQENTEAFF
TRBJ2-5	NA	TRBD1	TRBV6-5	TGTGCCAGCAGTTTCTCGGACAGGAGTGGGACCCAGTACTTC	CASSFSDRSGTQYF
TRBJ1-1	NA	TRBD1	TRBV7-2	TGTGCCAGCAGCTTAGTGTCAGGGGGGATGAACACTGAAGCTTTCTTT	CASSLVSGGMNTEAFF
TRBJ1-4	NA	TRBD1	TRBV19	TGTGCCAGTAGCGACAGGGGGGGGCCAACTAATGAAAAACTGTTTTTT	CASSDRGGPTNEKLFF
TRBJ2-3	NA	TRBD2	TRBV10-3	TGTGCCATCAGTGATTTTCCTAGCGGGGGGGCACGGCGGGATACGCAGTATTTT	CAISDFPSGGARRDTQYF
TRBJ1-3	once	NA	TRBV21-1	TGTGCCAGCGGCGGGGGGTGGAAAAACACCATATATTTT	CASGGGWKNTIYF
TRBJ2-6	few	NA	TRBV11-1	TGTGCCAGCAGCATAGAGGAGTGGCCGGGGAATGGGGCCAACGTCCTGACTTTC	CASSIEEWPGNGANVLTF
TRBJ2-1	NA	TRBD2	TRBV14	TGTGCCAGCAGCCAAGTAGCGGGGGGGGTGAATGAGCAGTTCTTC	CASSQVAGGVNEQFF
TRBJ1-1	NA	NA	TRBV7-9	TGTGCCGGATCGCAGGGGTTCACTGAAGCTTTCTTT	CAGSQGFTEAFF
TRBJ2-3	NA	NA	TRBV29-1	TGCAGCGTTGTTGGGGCAGGTGGGGATACGCAGTATTTT	CSVVGAGGDTQYF
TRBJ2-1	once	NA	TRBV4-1	TGCGCCAGCAGCCAAGACGTCACAAGGGCTAGCGCCCTACTCAGCTCCTACAATGAGCAGTTCTTC	CASSQDVTRASALLSSYNEQFF
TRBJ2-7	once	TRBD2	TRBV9	TGTGCCAGCAGCGTAGGGGGACTAACCTACGAGCAGTACTTC	CASSVGGLTYEQYF
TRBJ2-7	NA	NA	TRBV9	TGTGCCAGCAGCGGGGACGGTTACGAGCAGTACTTC	CASSGDGYEQYF
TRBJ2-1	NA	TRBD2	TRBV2	TGTGCCAGCAGTGTCCACCGGGGGACTAGGGGTGGCAATGAGCAGTTCTTC	CASSVHRGTRGGNEQFF
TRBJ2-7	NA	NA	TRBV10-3	TGTGCCACTAAAGGGGGCCCGGGGGGCTACGAGCAGTACTTC	CATKGGPGGYEQYF
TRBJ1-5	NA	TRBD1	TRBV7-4	TGTGCCAGCAGCTTAGTACGGGACAGGGACAATCAGCCCCAGCATTTT	CASSLVRDRDNQPQHF
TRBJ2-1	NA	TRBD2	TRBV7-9	TGTGCCAGCAGCTTAGGTGCGGGACTAGCGGCGGATGAGCAGTTCTTC	CASSLGAGLAADEQFF
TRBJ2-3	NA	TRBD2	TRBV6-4	TGTGCCAGCAGTGACTCAGCGGGAGCAGATACGCAGTATTTT	CASSDSAGADTQYF
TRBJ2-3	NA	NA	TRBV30	TGTGCCTGGAGTGTTGGCCTCACAGATACGCAGTATTTT	CAWSVGLTDTQYF
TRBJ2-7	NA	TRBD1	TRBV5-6	TGTGCCAGCAGCTTGCACAGGGGGTACGAGCAGTACTTC	CASSLHRGYEQYF
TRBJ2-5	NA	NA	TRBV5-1	TGCGCCAGCAGCTTTGTCGGAGCGAGGCAACAAGAGACCCAGTACTTC	CASSFVGARQQETQYF
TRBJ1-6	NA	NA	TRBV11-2	TGTGCCAGCAGCTTCTTAACTACCAATTCACCCCTCCACTTT	CASSFLTTNSPLHF
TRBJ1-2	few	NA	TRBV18	TGTGCCAGCTCCCTCGAAACAACAGGGAACTATGGCTACACCTTC	CASSLETTGNYGYTF
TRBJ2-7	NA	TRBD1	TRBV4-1	TGCGCCAGCAGCCAAGGGACAGGTCGTACCTACGAGCAGTACTTC	CASSQGTGRTYEQYF
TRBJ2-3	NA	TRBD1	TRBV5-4	TGTGCCAGCAGCTCAGGGGGTTCCACAGATACGCAGTATTTT	CASSSGGSTDTQYF
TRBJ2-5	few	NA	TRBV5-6	TGTGCCAGCAGCTTGGATGCGACACAGACCCAGTACTTC	CASSLDATQTQYF
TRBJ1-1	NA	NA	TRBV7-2	TGTGCCAGCAGCTTCTTGGAGAGGGTTACTGAAGCTTTCTTT	CASSFLERVTEAFF
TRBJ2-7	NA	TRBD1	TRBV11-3	TGTGCCAGCAGCCCCAAGACAGGGGGCGCGAGTTACGAGCAGTACTTC	CASSPKTGGASYEQYF
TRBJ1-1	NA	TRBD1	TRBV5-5	TGTGCCAGCAGCTGGGGACAGGGCACTGAAGCTTTCTTT	CASSWGQGTEAFF
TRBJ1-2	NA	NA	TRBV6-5	TGTGCCAGCAGTTACGGGTCAGGGGCTGGCTACACCTTC	CASSYGSGAGYTF
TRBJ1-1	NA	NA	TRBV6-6	TGTGCCAGCAGGCTAGGAGGGGGTATCACTGAAGCTTTCTTT	CASRLGGGITEAFF
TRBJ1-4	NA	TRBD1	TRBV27	TGTGCCAGCAGTCCCCGGGGGGAGGGGGCTTACGAAAAACTGTTTTTT	CASSPRGEGAYEKLFF
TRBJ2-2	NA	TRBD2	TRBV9	TGTGCCAGCAGCTTGTTAGCGGGGGGGCGGTACACCGGGGAGCTGTTTTTT	CASSLLAGGRYTGELFF
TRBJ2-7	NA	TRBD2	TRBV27	TGTGCCAGCAGTTTTGGGACTAAACTCGCCTACGAGCAGTACTTC	CASSFGTKLAYEQYF
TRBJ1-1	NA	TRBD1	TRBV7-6	TGTGCCAGCAGCCTAAGACAGGGGTTCGGGGCCACTGAAGCTTTCTTT	CASSLRQGFGATEAFF
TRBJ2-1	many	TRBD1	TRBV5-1	TGCGCCAGCAGCTCCTCAGGGACAGGAAGTTACAATGAGCAGTTCTTC	CASSSSGTGSYNEQFF
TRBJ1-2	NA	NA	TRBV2	TGTGCCAGCAGTAATTTAGGACAGCGCTATGGCTACACCTTC	CASSNLGQRYGYTF